The clone carrying this T cell receptor beta chain was seen only once. The data were obtained in a study of TIL therapy for anti-PD-1-resistant metastatic lung cancer. Study details: Patients had a median age of approximately 57 years (range roughly 35-85).

Sequencing used immunoSEQ v3. Produced via immunoSEQ multiplex PCR; TCRdb's table is partial and in-frame only. Here the sample spans roughly 50,000 clones, 60% to 85% being singletons. Time point denoted: pre-treatment sample, taken before nivolumab and TIL therapy. Most excised metastases sampled were pleural nodules or supraclavicular lymph nodes. Patients then received nivolumab; progressors got lymphodepletion, TIL and IL-2. Patients were adults with stage 4 NSCLC. This CDR3 is built from 13 residues. The V gene's germline CDR1 is LNHDA and CDR2 SQIVND (reference sequence). The V gene lost 7 bases and the J gene lost 0 bases, with 7 bases spanning the gap.

This sequence joins TRBV19 and TRBJ1-3; no definite D call. The specimen comprised tumor tissue, sampled at baseline. This clonotype was obtained from a person between 25 and 79 years old with non-small cell lung cancer. DNA for the CDR3: TGTGCCAGTACTTTCAACTCTGGAAACACCATATATTTT. As protein: CASTFNSGNTIYF.